Shown below are 12 T cell receptor beta chains from a single sample sequenced in a study of T cells of healthy individuals listed by TCRdb under 2018. Library creation used 5' RACE. Sequenced using an Illumina MiSeq. TCRdb applied fastp at Q25 and MiXCR to the public reads, then kept only in-frame beta chains. Rows with one shared CDR3 protein collapse into an entry with the most common genes and DNA. Across this sample there are about 63,000 distinct CDR3 sequences, with under 20% seen only once. Of the sample, about 4.3% is held by the ten largest clones. The receptor set was obtained from a human donor in good health.

At least ten counts were recorded for this clonotype. V is TRBV20-1 and J is TRBJ2-7, with 7 nucleotides matching TRBD1. The CDR3 contains 16 residues. V was clipped by 4 bases and J by 0 bases; unmatched bases: 12. Germline V gene sequence: CDR1 DFQATT, CDR2 SNEGSKA (reference sequence). Here the CDR3 DNA reads TGCAGTGCTAAGGGACAGAGTTTTTCAAGCTCCTACGAGCAGTACTTC. This gives the protein CSAKGQSFSSSYEQYF.

The rearrangement uses TRBV6-5 and TRBJ2-7, with D perhaps matching TRBD1 (5 bases). Trimming removed 5 bases from V and 2 bases from J, with 13 bases in between. CDR1 is MNHEY and CDR2 is SVGAGI in the germline V gene. This CDR3 contains 14 residues. CDR3 sequence (DNA): TGTGCCAGCAGTAAACAGGCGTCCCCCTACGAGCAGTACTTC. The encoded protein is CASSKQASPYEQYF.

This clonotype was recorded many times. The CDR3 DNA is TGTGCCAGCAGCCCACAGGTGTCCATCTACGAGCAGTACTTC. Translating it yields CASSPQVSIYEQYF. This chain joins TRBV11-1 and TRBJ2-7; the D gene is possibly TRBD1 (5 bases). The CDR3 consists of 14 residues. Per germline, CDR1 SGHAT and CDR2 FQDESV (reference sequence). Trimming cost V 5 bases and J 3 bases, with 14 bases left between them.

This clonotype has ten or more counts. This chain links TRBV19 with TRBJ1-1, with D unclear. Germline V gene lookup returns CDR1 LNHDA and CDR2 SQIVND (reference sequence). Between the trimmed V and J ends, which lost 4 bases and 3 bases, there was a span of 15 bases. This CDR3 has 15 amino acids. The CDR3 region has the DNA TGTGCCAGTAGTAGTCCGGGTCCTCTGGACACTGAAGCTTTCTTT. Its protein product is CASSSPGPLDTEAFF. Combining the CDR3 with reference TRBV19 and TRBJ1-1 gives the whole variable domain DGGITQSPKYLFRKEGQNVTLSCEQNLNHDAMYWYRQDPGQGLRLIYYSQIVNDFQKGDIAEGYSVSREKKESFPLTVTSAQKNPTAFYLCASSSPGPLDTEAFFGQGTRLTVV.

This clonotype was observed at least ten times. The chain links TRBV20-1 to TRBJ2-7, with TRBD1 matching over 9 bases. Germline lookup yields CDR1 DFQATT and CDR2 SNEGSKA (reference sequence). The CDR3 totals 14 residues. V lost 3 bases to trimming and J lost 3 bases; unmatched junction nucleotides: 6. The CDR3 coding sequence is TGCAGTGCTAGGCCGGGACAGGGCCTCTACGAGCAGTACTTC. Translation: CSARPGQGLYEQYF.

The V gene is TRBV24-1, the J gene TRBJ2-3; TRBD1 aligns across 12 bases. Germline-derived CDR1 and CDR2 are KGHDR and SFDVKD. The length of the CDR3 is 13 residues. V lost 9 bases and J lost 4; bases outside the gene matches: 1. CDR3 amino acids: CATGTGGSDTQYF. As DNA, the CDR3 is TGTGCCACCGGGACAGGGGGCTCAGATACGCAGTATTTT.

This clonotype was detected only a few times. The V and J genes are TRBV5-1 and TRBJ1-6; a weak D match, TRBD1 (5 bases). Between the trimmed V and J ends, which lost 3 bases and 8 bases, there was a span of 12 bases. CDR1 is SGHRS, CDR2 YFSETQ, per germline. This CDR3 contains 14 residues. The CDR3, as DNA: TGCGCCAGCAGCTCGGGACTACGGGATTCACCCCTCCACTTT. This gives the protein CASSSGLRDSPLHF.

This clonotype was counted at least ten times. This chain uses TRBV20-1 with TRBJ2-3, with 9 positions matching TRBD2. Trimming took 5 bases from V and 9 from J; bases not matched to a gene: 15. Germline loops: CDR1 DFQATT, CDR2 SNEGSKA (reference sequence). The CDR3 spans 15 residues. In DNA, the CDR3 is TGCAGTGCTCGGCAAGTAGCGGGAGATCAAGTGACGCAGTATTTT. It specifies CSARQVAGDQVTQYF.

This clonotype showed up just a few times. This rearrangement joins TRBV6-5 to TRBJ1-2; D unresolved. This CDR3 comprises 14 residues. The germline V gene has CDR1 MNHEY and CDR2 SVGAGI. V lost 10 bases and J 6 bases, leaving 21 bases between the germline ends. CDR3 DNA sequence: TGTGCCACCGGTATGGCCCAGCGGACGAATGGCTACACCTTC. The encoded protein is CATGMAQRTNGYTF.

The chain combines TRBV20-1 with TRBJ2-3, with D possibly matching TRBD2 (5 bases). Germline V gene sequence: CDR1 DFQATT, CDR2 SNEGSKA (reference sequence). The length of the CDR3 is 14 residues. The V and J ends lost 0 bases and 6 bases respectively, with 13 bases between them. The CDR3, as DNA: TGCAGTGCTAGAGATCGGTCCGGGAAGGATACGCAGTATTTT. Its protein product is CSARDRSGKDTQYF.

A word on this clonotype: One junction end does not reproduce the germline sequence, and a read error may be involved. V and J are TRBV23-1 and TRBJ2-1; 11 nucleotides align to TRBD2. TRBV23-1 is noted as an ORF with a role that remains uncertain. The CDR3 length is 20 residues. CDR3 sequence (DNA): TGCGCCAGTAGTCACCCACCTAGGCCGGGACTAGCGGCGAAACGGGATGAGCAGTTCTTC. Amino acid sequence: CASSHPPRPGLAAKRDEQFF.

Points on this clonotype: One base away lies a much larger clone, so this may be a sequencing read error. This rearrangement joins TRBV9 to TRBJ2-5; no reliable D call. Germline V CDR1 and CDR2: SGDLS, YYNGEE. V shed 0 bases and J shed 3 bases, with 12 bases lying between them. The CDR3 length is 15 residues. The CDR3 DNA reads TGTGCCAGCAGCGTAGACCCACACTCCAAAGAGACCCAGTACTTC. This codes for CASSVDPHSKETQYF.